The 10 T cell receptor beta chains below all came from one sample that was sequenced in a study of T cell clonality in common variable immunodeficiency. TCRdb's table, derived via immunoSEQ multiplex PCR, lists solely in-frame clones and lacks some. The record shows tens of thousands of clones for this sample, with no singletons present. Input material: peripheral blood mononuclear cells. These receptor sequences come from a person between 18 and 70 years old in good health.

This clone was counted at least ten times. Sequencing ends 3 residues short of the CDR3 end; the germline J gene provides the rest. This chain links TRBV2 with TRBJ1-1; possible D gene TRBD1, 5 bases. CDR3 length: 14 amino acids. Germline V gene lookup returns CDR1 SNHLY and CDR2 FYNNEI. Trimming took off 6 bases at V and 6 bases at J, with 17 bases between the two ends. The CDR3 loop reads CASSAHQGKSEAFF. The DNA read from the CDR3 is TGTGCCAGCAGCGCCCACCAGGGAAAATCTGAA. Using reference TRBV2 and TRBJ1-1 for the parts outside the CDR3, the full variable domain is EPEVTQTPSHQVTQMGQEVILRCVPISNHLYFYWYRQILGQKVEFLVSFYNNEISEKSEIFDDQFSVERPDGSNFTLKIRSTKLEDSAMYFCASSAHQGKSEAFFGQGTRLTVV.

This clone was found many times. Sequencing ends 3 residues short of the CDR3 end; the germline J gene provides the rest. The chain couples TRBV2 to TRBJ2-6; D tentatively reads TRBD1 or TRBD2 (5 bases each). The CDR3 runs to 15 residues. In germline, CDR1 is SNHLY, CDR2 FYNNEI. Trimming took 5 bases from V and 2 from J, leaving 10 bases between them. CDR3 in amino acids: CASSRGEAGANVLTF. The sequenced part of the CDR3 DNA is TGTGCCAGCAGTCGAGGGGAAGCTGGGGCCAACGTC. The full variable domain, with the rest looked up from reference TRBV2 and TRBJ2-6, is EPEVTQTPSHQVTQMGQEVILRCVPISNHLYFYWYRQILGQKVEFLVSFYNNEISEKSEIFDDQFSVERPDGSNFTLKIRSTKLEDSAMYFCASSRGEAGANVLTFGAGSRLTVL.

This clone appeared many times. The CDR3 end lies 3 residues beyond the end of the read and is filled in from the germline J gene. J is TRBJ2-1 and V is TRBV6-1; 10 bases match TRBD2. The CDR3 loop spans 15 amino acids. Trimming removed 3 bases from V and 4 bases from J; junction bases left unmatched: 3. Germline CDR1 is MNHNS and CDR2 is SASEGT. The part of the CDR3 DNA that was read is TGTGCCAGCAGTGAGACTAGCGGGTCTTACAATGAG. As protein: CASSETSGSYNE. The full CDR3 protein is CASSETSGSYNEQFF.

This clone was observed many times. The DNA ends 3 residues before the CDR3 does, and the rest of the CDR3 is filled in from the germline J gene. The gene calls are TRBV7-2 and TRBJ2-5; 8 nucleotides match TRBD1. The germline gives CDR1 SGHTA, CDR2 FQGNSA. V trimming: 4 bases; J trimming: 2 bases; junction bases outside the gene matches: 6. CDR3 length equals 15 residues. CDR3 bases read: TGTGCCAGCAGCTCTGGACAGGGCCGACAAGAGACC. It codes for CASSSGQGRQET. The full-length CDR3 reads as CASSSGQGRQETQYF.

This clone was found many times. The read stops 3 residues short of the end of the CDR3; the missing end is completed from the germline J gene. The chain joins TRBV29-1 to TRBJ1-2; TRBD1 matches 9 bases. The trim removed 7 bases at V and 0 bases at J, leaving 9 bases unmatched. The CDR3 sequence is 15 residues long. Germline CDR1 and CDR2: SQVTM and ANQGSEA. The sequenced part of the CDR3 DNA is TGCAGCGCTTCCGGGACAGGGAAAGCTAACTATGGC. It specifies CSASGTGKANYG. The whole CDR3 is CSASGTGKANYGYTF.

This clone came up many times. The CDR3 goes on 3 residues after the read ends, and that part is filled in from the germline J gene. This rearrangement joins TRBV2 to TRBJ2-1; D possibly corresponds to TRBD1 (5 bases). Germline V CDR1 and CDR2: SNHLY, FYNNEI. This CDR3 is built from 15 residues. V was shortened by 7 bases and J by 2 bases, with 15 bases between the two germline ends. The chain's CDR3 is CASIRGGYAYNEQFF. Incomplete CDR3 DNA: TGTGCCAGCATAAGGGGCGGTTACGCCTACAATGAG.

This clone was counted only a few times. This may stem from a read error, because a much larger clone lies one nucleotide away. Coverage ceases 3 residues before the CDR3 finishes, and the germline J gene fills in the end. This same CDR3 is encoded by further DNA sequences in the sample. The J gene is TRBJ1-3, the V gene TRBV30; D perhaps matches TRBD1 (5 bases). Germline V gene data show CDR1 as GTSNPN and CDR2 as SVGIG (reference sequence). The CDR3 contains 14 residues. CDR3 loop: CAWSVGSGEDTIYF. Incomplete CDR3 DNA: TGTGCCTGGAGTGTGGGATCGGGGGAGGACACG.

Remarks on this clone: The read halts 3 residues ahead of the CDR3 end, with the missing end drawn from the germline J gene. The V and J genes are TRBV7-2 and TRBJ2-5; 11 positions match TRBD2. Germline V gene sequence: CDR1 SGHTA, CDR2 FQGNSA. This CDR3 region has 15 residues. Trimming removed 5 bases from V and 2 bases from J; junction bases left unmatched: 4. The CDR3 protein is CASSRTSGQQETQYF. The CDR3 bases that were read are TGTGCCAGCAGCCGGACTAGCGGGCAACAAGAGACC.

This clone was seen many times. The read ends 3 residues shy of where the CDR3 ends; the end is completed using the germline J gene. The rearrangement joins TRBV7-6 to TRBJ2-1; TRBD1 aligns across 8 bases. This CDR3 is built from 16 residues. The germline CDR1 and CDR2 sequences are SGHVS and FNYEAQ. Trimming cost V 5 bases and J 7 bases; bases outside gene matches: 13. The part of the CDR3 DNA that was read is TGTGCCAGCAGCCTCGACGTAGGGACAGGTAAAAATGAG. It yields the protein CASSLDVGTGKNE. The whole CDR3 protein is CASSLDVGTGKNEQFF.

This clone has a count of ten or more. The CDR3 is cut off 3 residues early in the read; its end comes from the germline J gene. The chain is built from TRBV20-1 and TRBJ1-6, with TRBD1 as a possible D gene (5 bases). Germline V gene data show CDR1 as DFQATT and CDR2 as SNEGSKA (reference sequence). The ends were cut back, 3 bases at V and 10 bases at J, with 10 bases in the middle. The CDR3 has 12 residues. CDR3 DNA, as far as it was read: TGCAGTGCTAGGACAGTGGACTCACCC. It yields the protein CSARTVDSP. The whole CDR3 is CSARTVDSPLHF.